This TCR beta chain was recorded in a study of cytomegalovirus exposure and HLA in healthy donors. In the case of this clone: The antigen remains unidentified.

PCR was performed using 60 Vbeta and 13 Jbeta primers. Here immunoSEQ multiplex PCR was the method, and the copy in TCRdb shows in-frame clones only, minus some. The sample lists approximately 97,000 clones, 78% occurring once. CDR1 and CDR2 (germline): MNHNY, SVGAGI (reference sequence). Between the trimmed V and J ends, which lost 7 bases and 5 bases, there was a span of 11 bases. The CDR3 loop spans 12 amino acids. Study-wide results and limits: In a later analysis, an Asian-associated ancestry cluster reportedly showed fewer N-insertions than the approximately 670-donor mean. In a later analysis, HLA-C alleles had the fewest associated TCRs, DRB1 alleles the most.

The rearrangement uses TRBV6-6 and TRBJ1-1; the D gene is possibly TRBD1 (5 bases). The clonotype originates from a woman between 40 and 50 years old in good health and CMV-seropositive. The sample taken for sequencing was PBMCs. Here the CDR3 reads CASTSGGTEAFF. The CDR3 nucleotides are TGTGCCAGCACATCGGGGGGGACTGAAGCTTTCTTT.